This TCR beta chain was profiled in a study of OX40 agonist ivuxolimab in advanced cancers. The assay was immunoSEQ multiplex PCR, and TCRdb's table has in-frame clones only and misses some. The sample contains around 36,000 clones, about 84% of which appear only once. This TCR was recovered from an adult with an advanced solid tumor such as melanoma, head and neck, liver or kidney cancer. The sample consisted of CD4+ or CD8+ T cells sorted from blood, taken in a trial of the OX40 agonist ivuxolimab.

DNA for the CDR3: TGTGCCAGCAGCTTAGAGGGCCAAGAGACCCAGTACTTC. Translated, it gives CASSLEGQETQYF. The chain links TRBV13 to TRBJ2-5; unclear D gene. Trimming took 1 base from V and 1 from J, leaving 4 bases between them. The germline V gene has CDR1 PRHDT and CDR2 FYEKMQ (reference sequence). CDR3 length: 13 amino acids. Filled out from reference TRBV13 and TRBJ2-5, the complete variable domain reads AAGVIQSPRHLIKEKRETATLKCYPIPRHDTVYWYQQGPGQDPQFLISFYEKMQSDKGSIPDRFSAQQFSDYHSELNMSSLELGDSALYFCASSLEGQETQYFGPGTRLLVL.